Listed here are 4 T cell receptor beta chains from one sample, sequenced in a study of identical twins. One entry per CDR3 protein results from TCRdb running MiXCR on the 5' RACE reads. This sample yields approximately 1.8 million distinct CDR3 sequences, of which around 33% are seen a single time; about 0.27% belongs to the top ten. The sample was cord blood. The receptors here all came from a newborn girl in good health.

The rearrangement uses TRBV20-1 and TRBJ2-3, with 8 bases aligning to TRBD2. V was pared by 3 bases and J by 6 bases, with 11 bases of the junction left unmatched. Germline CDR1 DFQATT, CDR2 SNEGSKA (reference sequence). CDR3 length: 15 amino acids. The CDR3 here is CSARVAGSLTDTQYF. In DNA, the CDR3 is TGCAGTGCTAGGGTAGCGGGATCTTTGACGGATACGCAGTATTTT.

The CDR3 DNA sequence: TGTGCCACCGGTAGGGATGATGAGCAGTTCTTC. Amino acids: CATGRDDEQFF. The chain carries TRBV24-1 and TRBJ2-1; D not certain. V was trimmed by 9 bases and J by 8 bases, leaving 10 bases between them. The CDR3 length is 11 residues. Germline V lookup: CDR1 KGHDR, CDR2 SFDVKD.

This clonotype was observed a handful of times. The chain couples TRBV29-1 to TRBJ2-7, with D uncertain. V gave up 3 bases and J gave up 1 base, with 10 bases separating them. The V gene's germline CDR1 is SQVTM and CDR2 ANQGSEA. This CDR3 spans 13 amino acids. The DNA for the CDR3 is TGCAGCGTTGAGGTTTCGGCGTCCTACGAGCAGTACTTC. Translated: CSVEVSASYEQYF.

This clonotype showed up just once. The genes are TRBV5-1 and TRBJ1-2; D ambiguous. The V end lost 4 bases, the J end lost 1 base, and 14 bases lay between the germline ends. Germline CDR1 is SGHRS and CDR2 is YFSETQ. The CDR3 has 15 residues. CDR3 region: CASSLEVGSNYGYTF. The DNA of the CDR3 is TGCGCCAGCAGCCTGGAGGTAGGGAGTAACTATGGCTACACCTTC.